Listed below are T cell receptor beta chains from one sample, sequenced in a study of shared clonotypes between healthy human individuals. Produced via immunoSEQ multiplex PCR; TCRdb's table is partial and in-frame only. Here the sample spans about 2 million clones, 85% to 95% being singletons. The sequencing sample was made of naive CD4+ T cells sorted from blood. The receptors come from a man aged 18 to 29 in good health. The CDR3 runs from the conserved cysteine through the conserved F or W. A D gene is named only where the DNA matches it firmly. Only some rows state a clone size, as once, few, many or a class for expanded clones.

abundance | j_gene | v_gene | d_gene | CDR3aa | CDR3nt
. | TRBJ1-1 | TRBV7-2 | . | CASSLFPGPTEAFF | TGTGCCAGCAGCTTATTTCCGGGACCCACTGAAGCTTTCTTT
. | TRBJ1-1 | TRBV19 | . | CASIQDRNTEAFF | TGTGCCAGCATCCAGGACAGAAACACTGAAGCTTTCTTT
. | TRBJ1-3 | TRBV30 | . | CAWRVGGSSGNTIYF | TGTGCCTGGAGGGTTGGGGGGAGCTCTGGAAACACCATATATTTT
. | TRBJ1-1 | TRBV6-5 | . | CASSYSLNTEAFF | TGTGCCAGCAGTTACTCATTGAACACTGAAGCTTTCTTT
. | TRBJ1-2 | TRBV7-8 | . | CASSPRVRGNYGYTF | TGTGCCAGCAGCCCCCGCGTGAGAGGGAACTATGGCTACACCTTC
. | TRBJ2-7 | TRBV7-8 | TRBD1 | CASSLGQGIGEQYF | TGTGCCAGCAGCCTCGGACAGGGAATAGGCGAGCAGTACTTC
. | TRBJ2-7 | TRBV11-2 | . | CASSLGSYEQYF | TGTGCCAGCAGCTTGGGCAGCTACGAGCAGTACTTC
. | TRBJ1-2 | TRBV6-7 | . | CASSFKLTGYYGYTF | TGTGCCAGCAGTTTCAAACTAACAGGGTACTATGGCTACACCTTC
. | TRBJ2-2 | TRBV30 | TRBD2 | CAWMVAGVKTGELFF | TGTGCCTGGATGGTAGCGGGAGTTAAAACCGGGGAGCTGTTTTTT
. | TRBJ2-2 | TRBV2 | TRBD1 | CAGKPGQLTNTGELFF | TGTGCCGGGAAACCGGGACAGCTAACGAACACCGGGGAGCTGTTTTTT
. | TRBJ2-3 | TRBV7-2 | TRBD2 | CASSLTGTKSTDTQYF | TGTGCCAGCAGCTTAACCGGGACTAAAAGCACAGATACGCAGTATTTT
. | TRBJ2-2 | TRBV6-1 | . | CASSVQSPGELFF | TGTGCCAGCAGTGTACAAAGCCCCGGGGAGCTGTTTTTT
. | TRBJ2-3 | TRBV7-9 | . | CASRPGFLDTQYF | TGTGCCAGCAGGCCGGGGTTTTTAGATACGCAGTATTTT
. | TRBJ2-1 | TRBV5-1 | . | CASSFYGGQTSTGKGYSYNEQFF | TGCGCCAGCAGCTTCTACGGGGGCCAGACTAGCACGGGCAAGGGCTACTCCTACAATGAGCAGTTCTTC
. | TRBJ1-4 | TRBV5-1 | . | CASSSQFAGNEKLFF | TGCGCCAGCAGCTCACAGTTTGCGGGTAATGAAAAACTGTTTTTT
. | TRBJ1-1 | TRBV5-1 | TRBD1 | CASSTGQGNTEAFF | TGCGCCAGCAGCACTGGACAGGGGAACACTGAAGCTTTCTTT
. | TRBJ2-7 | TRBV18 | . | CASSQGQGEQYF | TGTGCCAGCTCGCAGGGGCAGGGGGAGCAGTACTTC
. | TRBJ1-4 | TRBV10-3 | TRBD1 | CAISESYGTVGEKLFF | TGTGCCATCAGTGAGTCGTACGGGACAGTAGGTGAAAAACTGTTTTTT
. | TRBJ1-1 | TRBV2 | . | CASRDGALLNTEAFF | TGTGCCAGCAGGGATGGGGCGTTGCTGAACACTGAAGCTTTCTTT
. | TRBJ1-6 | TRBV28 | TRBD1 | CASSEAGQENSPLHF | TGTGCCAGCAGTGAAGCCGGACAGGAAAATTCACCCCTCCACTTT
. | TRBJ2-7 | TRBV5-4 | . | CASSNRTSYEQYF | TGTGCCAGCAGCAACAGAACGTCCTACGAGCAGTACTTC
. | TRBJ1-6 | TRBV5-6 | . | CASSSRGGSNSPLHF | TGTGCCAGCTCTTCCCGGGGTGGGAGTAATTCACCCCTCCACTTT
. | TRBJ2-1 | TRBV10-3 | . | CAISELPDSGGEQFF | TGTGCCATCAGTGAGCTCCCTGACTCAGGAGGCGAGCAGTTCTTC
. | TRBJ2-5 | TRBV10-3 | TRBD1 | CAISESLGTEETQYF | TGTGCCATCAGTGAGTCGTTGGGGACAGAAGAGACCCAGTACTTC
. | TRBJ2-5 | TRBV9 | . | CASSAVGSMETQYF | TGTGCCAGCAGCGCGGTGGGGTCCATGGAGACCCAGTACTTC
once | TRBJ2-3 | TRBV10-2 | . | CASSDVTKSTDTQYF | TGCGCCAGCAGTGATGTGACTAAAAGCACAGATACGCAGTATTTT
. | TRBJ2-7 | TRBV2 | TRBD1 | CASSLQGALDEQYF | TGTGCCAGCAGCCTACAGGGGGCTCTAGACGAGCAGTACTTC
. | TRBJ1-6 | TRBV10-3 | . | CAIGGRETPLHF | TGTGCCATCGGGGGTCGGGAGACACCCCTCCACTTT
. | TRBJ2-7 | TRBV30 | . | CAWSSGGAPYEQYF | TGTGCCTGGAGTAGTGGTGGGGCCCCCTACGAGCAGTACTTC
once | TRBJ1-1 | TRBV11-3 | TRBD1 | CASSVDGQGKAFF | TGTGCCAGCAGCGTAGACGGACAGGGAAAAGCTTTCTTT
. | TRBJ2-7 | TRBV19 | . | CASSFRGQGLYEQYF | TGTGCCAGTAGTTTCCGAGGGCAAGGCCTCTACGAGCAGTACTTC
once | TRBJ2-1 | TRBV10-1 | . | CASSETLGTHNEQFF | TGCGCCAGCAGTGAGACATTGGGGACACACAATGAGCAGTTCTTC
. | TRBJ2-3 | TRBV5-1 | TRBD2 | CASSFSGDSTDTQYF | TGCGCCAGCAGCTTTAGCGGGGATAGCACAGATACGCAGTATTTT